This entry lists 27 T cell receptor beta chains sequenced from one sample in a study of early T cells in non-severe SARS-CoV-2 infection. Via MiXCR, TCRdb re-called the 5' RACE reads, giving one row per CDR3 protein. The table shows tens of thousands of distinct CDR3 sequences, with 12% occurring only once. Sequenced: whole blood. These receptors all stem from an adult who was a healthcare worker with PCR-confirmed SARS-CoV-2 infection or an uninfected control (not recorded which).

The table lists this clonotype with many counts. The chain links TRBV18 to TRBJ2-1; the match to TRBD2 covers 15 bases. The CDR3 spans 15 residues. The germline CDR1 and CDR2 sequences are KGHSH and LQKENI. V was clipped by 2 bases and J by 7 bases; unmatched bases: 0. This CDR3 is CASSPGTSGRNEQFF. The CDR3 nucleotides read TGTGCCAGCTCACCAGGGACTAGCGGGAGGAATGAGCAGTTCTTC.

The sample holds many counts of this clonotype. The chain carries TRBV9 and TRBJ1-1, with 8 bases that match TRBD1. Germline assignment: CDR1 SGDLS and CDR2 YYNGEE. V gave up 4 bases and J gave up 7 bases; unmatched junction bases: 6. The CDR3 runs 13 residues. Here the CDR3 DNA reads TGTGCCAGCAGCTTGACAGGGGAAGGTGAAGCTTTCTTT. Encoded protein: CASSLTGEGEAFF.

The chain links TRBV7-8 to TRBJ2-3; weak D call: TRBD2 (6 bases). V dropped 7 bases and J dropped 5 bases, with 25 bases sitting between them. Germline CDR1 and CDR2: SGHVS and FQNEAQ. The CDR3 has 17 residues. CDR3 amino acids: CASTAQPRGLAKDTQYF. The CDR3 DNA is TGTGCCAGCACCGCACAACCGCGGGGACTGGCGAAAGATACGCAGTATTTT.

This clonotype occurred many times. This chain joins TRBV7-2 and TRBJ2-1, with D unresolved. Trimming removed 2 bases at V and 4 bases at J, with 6 bases between. Per the germline V gene, CDR1 is SGHTA and CDR2 is FQGNSA. This CDR3 region has 13 residues. CDR3 DNA: TGTGCCAGCAGCTTAATGGGGTACAATGAGCAGTTCTTC. Amino acids: CASSLMGYNEQFF. The whole variable domain, remainder taken from reference TRBV7-2 and TRBJ2-1, is GAGVSQSPSNKVTEKGKDVELRCDPISGHTALYWYRQSLGQGLEFLIYFQGNSAPDKSGLPSDRFSAERTGGSVSTLTIQRTQQEDSAVYLCASSLMGYNEQFFGPGTRLTVL.

The rearrangement uses TRBV9 and TRBJ1-6, with D possibly being TRBD1 (6 bases). Germline V gene sequence: CDR1 SGDLS, CDR2 YYNGEE. Trimming removed 7 bases from V and 1 base from J, with 18 bases in between. The CDR3 runs 17 residues. CDR3 DNA sequence: TGTGCCAGCCCGTTCGTACAGGGAGGATCCTATAATTCACCCCTCCACTTT. It is translated as CASPFVQGGSYNSPLHF.

This clonotype came up many times. The chain couples TRBV19 to TRBJ2-5; 11 bases match TRBD1. CDR3 length equals 14 residues. Germline lookup yields CDR1 LNHDA and CDR2 SQIVND (reference sequence). The V gene end was trimmed by 7 bases and the J gene end by 5 bases; junction bases not matched to a gene: 6. CDR3 DNA: TGTGCCAGTAAGCGGACAGGGGGCGCCGAGACCCAGTACTTC. This sequence encodes CASKRTGGAETQYF.

The chain couples TRBV6-5 to TRBJ2-1; the match to TRBD2 covers 7 bases. With 2 bases clipped from V and 9 bases from J, the junction kept 13 bases outside the gene matches. There are 16 residues in the CDR3. CDR1 is MNHEY and CDR2 is SVGAGI in the germline V gene. DNA for the CDR3: TGTGCCAGCAGTTACGGGCGCCAGCGGGGCCACACTGAGCAGTTCTTC. Translating gives CASSYGRQRGHTEQFF.

The table lists this clonotype with many counts. The chain carries TRBV2 and TRBJ1-1, with D maybe TRBD1 (6 bases). From germline, CDR1 is SNHLY and CDR2 FYNNEI. The length of the CDR3 is 13 residues. V was pared by 5 bases and J by 1 base, with 8 bases between. The CDR3 DNA follows: TGTGCCAGCAGTCTACAGGGGAACACTGAAGCTTTCTTT. Translating gives CASSLQGNTEAFF.

This clonotype appeared a few times. CDR3 region: CASSRRLVDNEQFF. The CDR3 DNA reads TGTGCCAGCTCCCGTCGGCTGGTAGACAATGAGCAGTTCTTC. The chain carries TRBV18 and TRBJ2-1; the D is unclear. Trimming shortened V by 6 bases and J by 5 bases, and 14 bases separated the two germline ends. CDR3 length equals 14 residues. CDR1 is KGHSH, CDR2 LQKENI, per germline.

Notes on this clonotype: A much larger clone is a single base away; this may be a read error. The chain is built from TRBV7-2 and TRBJ2-7, with D possibly called TRBD1 or TRBD2 (5 bases each). Germline CDR1 SGHTA, CDR2 FQGNSA. Trimming stripped 5 bases from V and 7 bases from J, with 15 bases between. The CDR3 covers 13 residues. The CDR3 region is CASSLGTWSEQYF. The DNA of the CDR3 is TGTGCCAGCAGCCTAGGGACGTGGAGTGAGCAGTACTTC.

Comments on this clonotype: This may come from a read error, since a much larger clone is one base off. The chain joins TRBV5-4 to TRBJ1-2; a weak D match, TRBD1 (5 bases). Per the germline V gene, CDR1 is SGHNT and CDR2 is YYREEE (reference sequence). The CDR3 has 14 amino acids. V gave up 6 bases and J gave up 7 bases, with 19 bases separating them. This CDR3 reads CASTPLGQLGGYTF. CDR3 sequence (DNA): TGTGCCAGCACCCCGCTTGGACAACTGGGTGGCTACACCTTC.

This sequence joins TRBV7-2 and TRBJ1-2; D unresolved. Trimming left V 6 bases short and J 11 bases short, with 13 bases between. Germline V gene data show CDR1 as SGHTA and CDR2 as FQGNSA. CDR3 size: 11 residues. The CDR3, as DNA: TGTGCCAGCAGTAACTCCCAGGCGTACACCTTC. Its protein is CASSNSQAYTF.

This rearrangement joins TRBV18 to TRBJ2-5; D is undetermined. V was shortened by 2 bases and J by 5 bases, with 15 bases between the two germline ends. The CDR3 covers 15 residues. CDR1 is KGHSH, CDR2 LQKENI, per germline. CDR3 sequence: CASSPSFDSGETQYF. The CDR3 coding sequence is TGTGCCAGCTCACCAAGCTTCGACTCGGGCGAGACCCAGTACTTC.

The chain carries TRBV15 and TRBJ2-3; no clear D gene. CDR3 length: 13 residues. In germline, CDR1 is LNHNV, CDR2 YYDKDF (reference sequence). The V end was cut by 0 bases, the J end by 6 bases, with 7 bases between. The CDR3, as DNA: TGTGCCACCAGCAGAGATTTTAAGGATACGCAGTATTTT. Residues: CATSRDFKDTQYF.

The chain combines TRBV12-3 or TRBV12-4 with TRBJ2-4, with a possible D match to TRBD2 (5 bases). The CDR3 spans 17 residues. Trimming removed 5 bases at V and 9 bases at J, with 26 bases between. The CDR3 spells CASSGLPLLADWGIQYF. The DNA of the CDR3 is TGTGCCAGCAGTGGACTCCCCCTGCTAGCTGATTGGGGCATTCAGTACTTC.

In its sample, this clonotype was seen a few times. This sequence joins TRBV3-1 and TRBJ2-7, with 7 bases identical to TRBD1. Trimming removed 4 bases from V and 2 bases from J; junction bases left unmatched: 5. The CDR3 covers 14 residues. The germline V gene encodes CDR1 LGHDT and CDR2 YNNKEL (reference sequence). The CDR3 DNA follows: TGTGCCAGCAGCCTCCGGGGACAGACCTACGAGCAGTACTTC. Its protein product is CASSLRGQTYEQYF.

This clonotype was detected a few times. This rearrangement joins TRBV10-3 to TRBJ2-1; 13 nucleotides agree with TRBD2. V shed 10 bases and J 9 bases; nucleotides not matched to a gene: 18. Germline V gene lookup returns CDR1 ENHRY and CDR2 SYGVKD. CDR3 size: 17 residues. In DNA, the CDR3 is TGTGCCACCGAATCGACTAGCGGGAGGTACGGGGGAAGTGAGCAGTTCTTC. Its protein is CATESTSGRYGGSEQFF.

The rearrangement joins TRBV4-2 to TRBJ1-5; 12 bases map to TRBD1. The V segment lost 4 bases and the J segment 6 bases; nucleotides outside the gene matches: 10. The CDR3 sequence is 17 residues long. CDR1 and CDR2 from the germline V gene are LGHNA and YNFKEQ. CDR3 DNA: TGTGCCAGCAGCCCGGACCCGGGACAGGGGGCCAGTCAGCCCCAGCATTTT. Protein: CASSPDPGQGASQPQHF.

V and J are TRBV2 and TRBJ2-1; TRBD2 aligns across 7 bases. This CDR3 is 16 amino acids long. Germline V gene sequence: CDR1 SNHLY, CDR2 FYNNEI. V lost 6 bases to trimming and J lost 0 bases; unmatched junction nucleotides: 8. The CDR3, as DNA: TGTGCCAGCAGAAGGGACTACCTAAGCTCCTACAATGAGCAGTTCTTC. This sequence encodes CASRRDYLSSYNEQFF. The full variable domain, completed using reference TRBV2 and TRBJ2-1, is EPEVTQTPSHQVTQMGQEVILRCVPISNHLYFYWYRQILGQKVEFLVSFYNNEISEKSEIFDDQFSVERPDGSNFTLKIRSTKLEDSAMYFCASRRDYLSSYNEQFFGPGTRLTVL.

This clonotype was observed at least ten times. Mismatch with germline at one junction end may stem from a read error. The gene calls are TRBV29-1 and TRBJ1-3, with D unresolved. Germline V CDR1 and CDR2: SQVTM, ANQGSEA. This CDR3 spans 11 amino acids. The chain's CDR3 is CSAELRNTIYF. Here the CDR3 DNA reads TGCAGCGCTGAACTTAGAAACACCATATATTTT.

This sequence joins TRBV20-1 and TRBJ1-6; D gene unclear. The V end was cut by 1 base, the J end by 6 bases, with 7 bases between. Germline values: CDR1 DFQATT, CDR2 SNEGSKA (reference sequence). This CDR3 region has 13 residues. CDR3 residues: CSARGQFNSPLHF. The CDR3 DNA reads TGCAGTGCTAGAGGCCAGTTTAATTCACCCCTCCACTTT.

The V gene is TRBV3-1, the J gene TRBJ2-4; 7 bases match TRBD2. V lost 4 bases, J lost 3 bases, and 12 bases stayed unmatched. Looked up from germline, CDR1 is LGHDT and CDR2 is YNNKEL (reference sequence). CDR3 length: 17 residues. CDR3 in amino acids: CASSPRVGGMVKNIQYF. The CDR3 DNA reads as TGTGCCAGCAGCCCTCGCGTGGGGGGGATGGTCAAAAACATTCAGTACTTC.

This clonotype was counted ten times or more. The V call is TRBV7-2, the J call TRBJ2-2; 10 bases fit TRBD1. V shed 1 base, J shed 9 bases, and the junction held 11 bases outside the gene matches. Looked up from germline, CDR1 is SGHTA and CDR2 is FQGNSA. This CDR3 contains 17 residues. CDR3 bases: TGTGCCAGCAGCTTAGGGAACGGGGACAGGGGTAACCGGGAGCTGTTTTTT. It codes for CASSLGNGDRGNRELFF.

The rearrangement uses TRBV28 and TRBJ1-5, with a weak D call TRBD1 (5 bases). V was cut by 1 base and J by 7 bases, with 11 bases left in between. CDR1 and CDR2 from the germline V gene are MDHEN and SYDVKM. CDR3 size: 14 residues. CDR3 bases: TGTGCCAGCAGTTTATTTGGGGGAGGGCAGCCCCAGCATTTT. It is translated as CASSLFGGGQPQHF.

V gene TRBV4-2 combines with J gene TRBJ2-2; D ambiguous. Germline CDR1 is LGHNA and CDR2 is YNFKEQ. V gave up 0 bases and J gave up 4 bases, with 9 bases separating them. This CDR3 is built from 15 residues. The CDR3 sequence is CASSQDPTATGELFF. CDR3 bases: TGTGCCAGCAGCCAAGATCCCACTGCCACCGGGGAGCTGTTTTTT.

The chain couples TRBV9 to TRBJ2-1; TRBD2 matches 8 bases. Germline V gives CDR1 SGDLS, CDR2 YYNGEE. With V trimmed by 2 bases and J by 0 bases, 4 bases remained unmatched. The CDR3 is made up of 16 amino acids. The CDR3 region has the DNA TGTGCCAGCAGCGTGCGGGGGGCGTACTCCTACAATGAGCAGTTCTTC. Amino acid sequence: CASSVRGAYSYNEQFF.

The chain combines TRBV29-1 with TRBJ2-3; D is unresolved. Trimming removed 6 bases from V and 6 bases from J, with 19 bases in between. Germline CDR1 reads SQVTM; CDR2 reads ANQGSEA. This CDR3 contains 14 residues. This chain's CDR3 is CSVGIHLRLDTQYF. DNA of the CDR3: TGCAGCGTGGGGATACATTTGAGGCTGGATACGCAGTATTTT.